This T cell receptor (beta chain) was identified during a study of blood T cell repertoires in COVID-19. Looking at the study overall: The United States, Italy and Spain provided the acute and convalescent COVID-19 samples. PBMCs, B-cell-depleted T cells, or T cells were the source of the cDNA or gDNA that made up the material.

This clone was seen a few times. Original data processing: Nucleated cell counts were estimated from reference gene primer amplification. Profiled with immunoSEQ multiplex PCR; TCRdb holds only in-frame clones, not every one. V, J and clone size are taken as reported in that table, and D and trimming were inferred from the DNA itself. The sample includes some 160,000 clones, about four fifths seen only once; the top ten take roughly 6.8%. J lost 5 bases, V lost 6 bases, and 7 bases had no gene match. The CDR3 is 15 residues long. Per the germline V gene, CDR1 is KGHSH and CDR2 is LQKENI. This sequence originates from a man in his 70s with active or convalescent COVID-19. Input material: peripheral blood. The V gene is TRBV18, the J gene TRBJ1-6; 7 positions agree with TRBD1. The DNA of the CDR3 is TGTGCCAGCTCTGCGGACAGGCGAAATAATTCACCCCTCCACTTT. Its translation: CASSADRRNNSPLHF.